The entry below describes one T cell receptor (beta chain). The antigen is not known. The data were obtained in a study of T cell responses to AZD1222 COVID-19 vaccine. Study conclusions and caveats: With dominance at 160-218 and 743-854, vaccine-associated CD4 TCRs spanned spike.

The CDR3 is 17 amino acids. CDR1 and CDR2 from the germline V gene are SGHDT and YYEEEE. The J segment lost 0 bases and the V segment lost 2 bases, leaving 8 bases of the junction unmatched. Profiled with immunoSEQ multiplex PCR; TCRdb holds only in-frame clones, not every one. The sample includes some 150,000 clones, more than 85% of them seen just once. The TCR comes from an adult in good health. The specimen comprised peripheral blood, sampled on day 0 of MenACWY control vaccination. The rearrangement links TRBV5-6 to TRBJ2-3, with TRBD2 matching 8 bases. CDR3 nucleotide sequence: TGTGCCAGCAGCTTCAAACTAGCGGCCACTAGCACAGATACGCAGTATTTT. Its protein product is CASSFKLAATSTDTQYF.